What follows are 17 T cell receptor beta chains derived from one specimen sequenced in a study of early stage breast cancer tumors. Repertoires were generated with immunoSEQ multiplex PCR, while TCRdb's copy carries only in-frame clones and drops some. The sample includes 20,000 to 25,000 clones, approximately 67% of them seen just once. Material for sequencing was breast tumor tissue. These receptors originate from a person aged 55 to 70 with breast cancer.

The rearrangement uses TRBV2 and TRBJ2-1; D might be TRBD2 (5 bases). The CDR3 consists of 14 residues. Trimming pared 2 bases from V and 9 bases from J, leaving 14 bases between. Germline loops: CDR1 SNHLY, CDR2 FYNNEI. The CDR3 here is CASSERLALTEQFF. The DNA of the CDR3 is TGTGCCAGCAGTGAAAGGCTAGCTTTAACTGAGCAGTTCTTC.

This clone was recorded once. The chain has TRBV5-8 and TRBJ2-7; D is undetermined. Trimming removed 0 bases from V and 6 bases from J, with 7 bases in between. The germline CDR1 and CDR2 sequences are SGHTS and YDEGEE. The CDR3 is 12 residues long. The CDR3 sequence: CASSLAVSEQYF. The CDR3, as DNA: TGTGCCAGCAGCTTGGCCGTCTCCGAGCAGTACTTC.

The genes are TRBV11-1 and TRBJ2-5; 9 bases fit TRBD2. Germline CDR1 reads SGHAT; CDR2 reads FQDESV (reference sequence). The CDR3 has 17 amino acids. Unmatched junction bases numbered 6, after V lost 0 bases and J lost 1 base. The CDR3 bases are TGTGCCAGCAGCTTAGCCCCAACTAGCGGGCCCCAAGAGACCCAGTACTTC. Amino acids: CASSLAPTSGPQETQYF. The full variable domain, rest sourced from reference TRBV11-1 and TRBJ2-5, is EAEVAQSPRYKITEKSQAVAFWCDPISGHATLYWYRQILGQGPELLVQFQDESVVDDSQLPKDRFSAERLKGVDSTLKIQPAELGDSAMYLCASSLAPTSGPQETQYFGPGTRLLVL.

The rearrangement uses TRBV7-2 and TRBJ1-5, with D perhaps TRBD1 (5 bases). The CDR3 has 16 residues. V was pared by 5 bases and J by 6 bases, with 20 bases between. Germline V gene sequence: CDR1 SGHTA, CDR2 FQGNSA. CDR3: CASSQMSGRAVQPQHF. The CDR3 nucleotides read TGTGCCAGCAGCCAAATGTCAGGGAGGGCCGTTCAGCCCCAGCATTTT.

V and J are TRBV9 and TRBJ1-2, with 7 bases fitting TRBD1. Germline lookup yields CDR1 SGDLS and CDR2 YYNGEE. Trimming removed 6 bases from V and 2 bases from J; junction bases left unmatched: 7. CDR3 size: 14 residues. For the CDR3, the DNA is TGTGCCAGCAACGAGGGACAGATCAACTATGGCTACACCTTC. This sequence encodes CASNEGQINYGYTF.

The CDR3 protein is CASSSGAVYNEQFF. In nucleotides, the CDR3 is TGTGCCAGCAGTAGCGGAGCGGTTTACAATGAGCAGTTCTTC. The V gene is TRBV6-5, the J gene TRBJ2-1; maybe TRBD2 (5 bases). The CDR3 runs to 14 residues. Looked up from germline, CDR1 is MNHEY and CDR2 is SVGAGI. The V and J ends lost 5 bases and 4 bases respectively, with 12 bases between them.

The rearrangement links TRBV30 to TRBJ2-7; D gene ambiguous. In germline, CDR1 is GTSNPN, CDR2 SVGIG (reference sequence). This CDR3 comprises 14 residues. Trimming pared 0 bases from V and 0 bases from J, leaving 9 bases between. CDR3 in DNA: TGTGCCTGGAGTGTAGGCGGCAGCTCCTACGAGCAGTACTTC. It specifies CAWSVGGSSYEQYF.

This clone showed up just a few times. This chain links TRBV7-6 with TRBJ1-4; 8 nucleotides match TRBD1. Germline values: CDR1 SGHVS, CDR2 FNYEAQ. The CDR3 totals 14 residues. V lost 5 bases, J lost 8 bases, and 7 bases stayed unmatched. The CDR3 region has the DNA TGTGCCAGCAGCCTTCAAGGACAGGGAGAAAAACTGTTTTTT. Protein: CASSLQGQGEKLFF. The entire variable domain, with the rest obtained from reference TRBV7-6 and TRBJ1-4, is as follows: GAGVSQSPRYKVTKRGQDVALRCDPISGHVSLYWYRQALGQGPEFLTYFNYEAQQDKSGLPNDRFSAERPEGSISTLTIQRTEQRDSAMYRCASSLQGQGEKLFFGSGTQLSVL.

The J gene is TRBJ1-2, the V gene TRBV6-1; D is ambiguous. The CDR3 has 11 amino acids. Germline assignment: CDR1 MNHNS and CDR2 SASEGT. V dropped 7 bases and J dropped 10 bases, with 13 bases sitting between them. CDR3 amino acids: CASTSYALYTF. DNA of the CDR3: TGTGCCAGCACGAGTTACGCGCTCTACACCTTC.

The CDR3 here is CASTRTGDYGYTF. CDR3 coding DNA: TGTGCCAGCACCAGGACGGGAGACTATGGCTACACCTTC. The chain couples TRBV2 to TRBJ1-2; D is uncertain. Germline V gene lookup returns CDR1 SNHLY and CDR2 FYNNEI. V dropped 7 bases and J dropped 3 bases, with 12 bases sitting between them. This CDR3 region has 13 residues.

The chain uses TRBV6-6 and TRBJ1-1; D uncertain. The CDR3 totals 11 residues. Looked up from germline, CDR1 is MNHNY and CDR2 is SVGAGI (reference sequence). V was cut by 6 bases and J by 2 bases, with 4 bases left in between. The CDR3 region is CASRANTEAFF. Here the CDR3 DNA reads TGTGCCAGCAGAGCAAACACTGAAGCTTTCTTT.

The rearrangement uses TRBV28 and TRBJ2-7; D call uncertain. V was shortened by 0 bases and J by 1 base, with 10 bases between the two germline ends. Per germline, CDR1 MDHEN and CDR2 SYDVKM. CDR3 size: 15 residues. The CDR3 coding sequence is TGTGCCAGCAGTTTATGGTCAGGTCCTTCCTACGAGCAGTACTTC. This translates into CASSLWSGPSYEQYF.

In DNA form, the CDR3 reads TGTGCCAGTAGTATCCGCGATGCCGGGGAGCTGTTTTTT. The encoded protein is CASSIRDAGELFF. The chain couples TRBV19 to TRBJ2-2, with D unclear. The CDR3 is 13 amino acids. Trimming took off 3 bases at V and 6 bases at J, with 8 bases between the two ends. Looked up from germline, CDR1 is LNHDA and CDR2 is SQIVND (reference sequence).

This clone appeared a few times. V usage is TRBV7-2 and J usage is TRBJ2-1; the D gene is possibly TRBD2 (6 bases). CDR3 length: 15 amino acids. Between the trimmed V and J ends, which lost 6 bases and 5 bases, there was a span of 17 bases. CDR1 is SGHTA and CDR2 is FQGNSA in the germline V gene. For the CDR3, the DNA is TGTGCCAGCAGTCTATTAGCGGTTTCCGACAATGAGCAGTTCTTC. As protein: CASSLLAVSDNEQFF. Based on the CDR3 plus reference TRBV7-2 and TRBJ2-1, the full variable domain is GAGVSQSPSNKVTEKGKDVELRCDPISGHTALYWYRQSLGQGLEFLIYFQGNSAPDKSGLPSDRFSAERTGGSVSTLTIQRTQQEDSAVYLCASSLLAVSDNEQFFGPGTRLTVL.

The chain joins TRBV27 to TRBJ2-7, with 12 bases aligning to TRBD1. V lost 6 bases to trimming and J lost 6 bases; unmatched junction nucleotides: 9. This CDR3 comprises 15 residues. Germline assignment: CDR1 MNHEY and CDR2 SMNVEV (reference sequence). The CDR3 DNA is TGTGCCAGCAGGCCTTGGGGGACAGGGGGCGGCGAGCAGTACTTC. Its protein product is CASRPWGTGGGEQYF.

The chain recombines TRBV6-5 with TRBJ2-1; no definite D call. CDR3 length: 14 amino acids. Germline CDR1 reads MNHEY; CDR2 reads SVGAGI. Between the trimmed V and J ends, which lost 5 bases and 2 bases, there was a span of 10 bases. The CDR3 loop reads CASSLSRTYNEQFF. The DNA for the CDR3 is TGTGCCAGCAGTCTCTCTAGAACCTACAATGAGCAGTTCTTC.

This clone was recorded a few times. The chain employs TRBV11-2 and TRBJ2-7; no firm D call. This CDR3 has 11 residues. The ends were cut back, 2 bases at V and 3 bases at J, with 2 bases in the middle. The germline CDR1 and CDR2 sequences are SGHAT and FQNNGV. CDR3 residues: CASSLYYEQYF. CDR3 coding DNA: TGTGCCAGCAGCTTATACTACGAGCAGTACTTC.